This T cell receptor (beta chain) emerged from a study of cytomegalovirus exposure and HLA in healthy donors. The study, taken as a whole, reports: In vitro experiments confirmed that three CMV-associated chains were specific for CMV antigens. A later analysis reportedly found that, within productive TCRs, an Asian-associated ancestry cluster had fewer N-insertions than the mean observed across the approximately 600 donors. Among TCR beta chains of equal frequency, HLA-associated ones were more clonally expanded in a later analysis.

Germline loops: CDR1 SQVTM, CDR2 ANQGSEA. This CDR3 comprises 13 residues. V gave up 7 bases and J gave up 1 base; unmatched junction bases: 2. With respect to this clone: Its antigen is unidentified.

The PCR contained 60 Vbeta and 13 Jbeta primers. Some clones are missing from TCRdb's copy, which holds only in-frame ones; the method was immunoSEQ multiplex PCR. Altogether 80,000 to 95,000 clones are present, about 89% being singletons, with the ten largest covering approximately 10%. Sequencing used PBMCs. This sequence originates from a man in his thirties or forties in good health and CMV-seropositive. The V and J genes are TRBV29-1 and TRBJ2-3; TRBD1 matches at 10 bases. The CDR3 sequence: CSGQGAGTDTQYF. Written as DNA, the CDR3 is TGCAGCGGACAGGGGGCGGGCACAGATACGCAGTATTTT.